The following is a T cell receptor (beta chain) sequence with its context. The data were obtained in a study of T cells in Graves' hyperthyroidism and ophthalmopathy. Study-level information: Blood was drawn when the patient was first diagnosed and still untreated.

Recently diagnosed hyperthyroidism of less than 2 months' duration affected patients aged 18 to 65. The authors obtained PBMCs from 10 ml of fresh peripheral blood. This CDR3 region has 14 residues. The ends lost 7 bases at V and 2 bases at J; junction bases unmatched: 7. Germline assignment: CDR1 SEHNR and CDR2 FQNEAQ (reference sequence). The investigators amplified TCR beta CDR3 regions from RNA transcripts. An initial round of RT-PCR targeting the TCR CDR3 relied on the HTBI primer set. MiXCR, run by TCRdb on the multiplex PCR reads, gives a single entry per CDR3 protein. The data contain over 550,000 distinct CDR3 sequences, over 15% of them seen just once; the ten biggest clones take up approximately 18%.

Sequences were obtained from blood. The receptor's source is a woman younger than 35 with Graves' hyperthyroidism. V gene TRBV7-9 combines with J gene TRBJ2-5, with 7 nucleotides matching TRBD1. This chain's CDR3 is CASTRAGGQETQYF. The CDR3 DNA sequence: TGTGCCAGCACCCGGGCAGGGGGACAAGAGACCCAGTACTTC.